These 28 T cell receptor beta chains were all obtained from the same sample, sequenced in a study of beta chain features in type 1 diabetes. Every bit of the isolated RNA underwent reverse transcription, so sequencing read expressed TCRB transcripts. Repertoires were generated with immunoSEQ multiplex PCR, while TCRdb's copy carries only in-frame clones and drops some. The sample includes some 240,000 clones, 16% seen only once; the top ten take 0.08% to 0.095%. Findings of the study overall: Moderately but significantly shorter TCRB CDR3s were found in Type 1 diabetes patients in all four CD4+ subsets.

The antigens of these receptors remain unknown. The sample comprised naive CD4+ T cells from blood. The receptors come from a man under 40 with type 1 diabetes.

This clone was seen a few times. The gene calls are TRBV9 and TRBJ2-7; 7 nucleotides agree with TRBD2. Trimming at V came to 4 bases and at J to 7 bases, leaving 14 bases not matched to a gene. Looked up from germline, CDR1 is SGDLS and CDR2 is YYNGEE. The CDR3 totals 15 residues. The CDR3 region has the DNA TGTGCCAGCAGCTTGAGCGGGACCTTAAAGTCTGAGCAGTACTTC. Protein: CASSLSGTLKSEQYF.

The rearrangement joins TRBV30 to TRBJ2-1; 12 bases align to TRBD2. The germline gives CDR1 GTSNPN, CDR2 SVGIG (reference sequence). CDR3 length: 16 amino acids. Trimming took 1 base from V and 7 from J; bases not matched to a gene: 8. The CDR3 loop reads CAWSDGTSGFRNEQFF. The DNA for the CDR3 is TGTGCCTGGAGTGATGGGACTAGCGGGTTTAGAAATGAGCAGTTCTTC. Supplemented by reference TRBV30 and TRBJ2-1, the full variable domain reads SQTIHQWPATLVQPVGSPLSLECTVEGTSNPNLYWYRQAAGRGLQLLFYSVGIGQISSEVPQNLSASRPQDRQFILSSKKLLLSDSGFYLCAWSDGTSGFRNEQFFGPGTRLTVL.

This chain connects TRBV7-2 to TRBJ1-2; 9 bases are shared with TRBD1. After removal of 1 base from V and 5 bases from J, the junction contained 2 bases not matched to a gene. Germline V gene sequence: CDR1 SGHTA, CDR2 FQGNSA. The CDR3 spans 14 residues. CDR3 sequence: CASSLGGTGYGYTF. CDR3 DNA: TGTGCCAGCAGCTTAGGAGGGACAGGGTATGGCTACACCTTC. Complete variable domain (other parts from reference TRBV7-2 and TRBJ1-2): GAGVSQSPSNKVTEKGKDVELRCDPISGHTALYWYRQSLGQGLEFLIYFQGNSAPDKSGLPSDRFSAERTGGSVSTLTIQRTQQEDSAVYLCASSLGGTGYGYTFGSGTRLTVV.

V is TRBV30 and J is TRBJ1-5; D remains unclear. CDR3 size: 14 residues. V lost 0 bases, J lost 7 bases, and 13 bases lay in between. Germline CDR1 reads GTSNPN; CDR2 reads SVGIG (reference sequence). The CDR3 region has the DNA TGTGCCTGGAGTGTACTCTTCGCGGTCCAGCCCCAGCATTTT. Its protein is CAWSVLFAVQPQHF.

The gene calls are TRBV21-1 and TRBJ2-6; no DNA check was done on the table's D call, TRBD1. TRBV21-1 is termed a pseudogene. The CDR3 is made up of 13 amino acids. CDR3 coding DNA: TGTGCCAACACAGGGGTTGGGGCCAACGTCCTGACTTTC. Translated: CANTGVGANVLTF.

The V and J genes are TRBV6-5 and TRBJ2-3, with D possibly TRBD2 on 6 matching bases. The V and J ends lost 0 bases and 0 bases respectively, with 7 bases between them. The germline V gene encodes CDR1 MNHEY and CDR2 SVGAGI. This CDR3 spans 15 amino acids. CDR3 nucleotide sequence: TGTGCCAGCAGTTACTCGAGCGGGAGCACAGATACGCAGTATTTT. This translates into CASSYSSGSTDTQYF.

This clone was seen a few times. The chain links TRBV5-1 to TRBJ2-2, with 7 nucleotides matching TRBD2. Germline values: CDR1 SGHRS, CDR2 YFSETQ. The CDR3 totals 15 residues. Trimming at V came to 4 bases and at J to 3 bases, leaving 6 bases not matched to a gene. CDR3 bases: TGCGCCAGCAGCCCCGGTCTAGCGGACACCGGGGAGCTGTTTTTT. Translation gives CASSPGLADTGELFF.

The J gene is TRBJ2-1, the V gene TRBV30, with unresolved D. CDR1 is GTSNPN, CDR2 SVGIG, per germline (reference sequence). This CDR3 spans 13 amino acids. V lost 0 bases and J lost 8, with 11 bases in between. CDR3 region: CAWSVRIRDEQFF. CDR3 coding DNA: TGTGCCTGGAGTGTACGGATTCGGGATGAGCAGTTCTTC. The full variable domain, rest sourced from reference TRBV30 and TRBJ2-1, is SQTIHQWPATLVQPVGSPLSLECTVEGTSNPNLYWYRQAAGRGLQLLFYSVGIGQISSEVPQNLSASRPQDRQFILSSKKLLLSDSGFYLCAWSVRIRDEQFFGPGTRLTVL.

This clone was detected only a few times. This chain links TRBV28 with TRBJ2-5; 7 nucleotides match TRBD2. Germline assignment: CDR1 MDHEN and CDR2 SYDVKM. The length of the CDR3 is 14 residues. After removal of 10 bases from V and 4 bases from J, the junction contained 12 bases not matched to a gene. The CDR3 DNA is TGTGCCACAATGAGCGGGAAAGGGTCAGAGACCCAGTACTTC. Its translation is CATMSGKGSETQYF. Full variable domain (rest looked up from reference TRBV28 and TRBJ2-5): DVKVTQSSRYLVKRTGEKVFLECVQDMDHENMFWYRQDPGLGLRLIYFSYDVKMKEKGDIPEGYSVSREKKERFSLILESASTNQTSMYLCATMSGKGSETQYFGPGTRLLVL.

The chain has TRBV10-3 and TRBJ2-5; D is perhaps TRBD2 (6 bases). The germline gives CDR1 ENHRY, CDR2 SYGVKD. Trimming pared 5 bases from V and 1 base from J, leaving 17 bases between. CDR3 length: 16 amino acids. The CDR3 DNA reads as TGTGCCATCAGTTCGAGGGGAGGTAGTACCCAAGAGACCCAGTACTTC. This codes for CAISSRGGSTQETQYF.

The CDR3 sequence is CASSEQGNNEQFF. The DNA for the CDR3 is TGTGCCAGCAGCGAGCAGGGAAACAATGAGCAGTTCTTC. This chain uses TRBV9 with TRBJ2-1, with a tentative D call TRBD1 (5 bases). The length of the CDR3 is 13 residues. Germline lookup yields CDR1 SGDLS and CDR2 YYNGEE. V was cut by 3 bases and J by 5 bases, with 9 bases left in between.

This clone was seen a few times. In nucleotides, the CDR3 is TGTGCCAGCAGCGTAGCTTACGAGCAGTACTTC. Residues: CASSVAYEQYF. The chain carries TRBV9 and TRBJ2-7; D remains ambiguous. V lost 0 bases to trimming and J lost 4 bases, with 2 bases between them. This CDR3 has 11 amino acids. Looked up from germline, CDR1 is SGDLS and CDR2 is YYNGEE.

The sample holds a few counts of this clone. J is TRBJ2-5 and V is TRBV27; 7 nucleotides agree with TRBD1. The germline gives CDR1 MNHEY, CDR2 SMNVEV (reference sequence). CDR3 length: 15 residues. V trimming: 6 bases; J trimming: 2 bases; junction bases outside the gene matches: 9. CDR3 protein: CASRWLTGQQETQYF. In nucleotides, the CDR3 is TGTGCCAGCAGATGGTTGACGGGACAGCAAGAGACCCAGTACTTC.

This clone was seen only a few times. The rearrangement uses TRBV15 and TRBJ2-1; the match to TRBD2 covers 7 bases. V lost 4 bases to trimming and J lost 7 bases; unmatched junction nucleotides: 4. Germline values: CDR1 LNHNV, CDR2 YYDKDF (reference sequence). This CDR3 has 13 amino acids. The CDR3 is CATSKRDVNEQFF. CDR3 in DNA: TGTGCCACCAGCAAGCGGGACGTTAATGAGCAGTTCTTC.

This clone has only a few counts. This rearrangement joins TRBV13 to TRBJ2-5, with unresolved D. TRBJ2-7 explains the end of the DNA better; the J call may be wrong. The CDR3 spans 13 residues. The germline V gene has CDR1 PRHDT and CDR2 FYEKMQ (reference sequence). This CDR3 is CASSSGLGDEQYF. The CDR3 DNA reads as TGTGCCAGCAGCTCTGGCCTCGGCGACGAGCAGTACTTC.

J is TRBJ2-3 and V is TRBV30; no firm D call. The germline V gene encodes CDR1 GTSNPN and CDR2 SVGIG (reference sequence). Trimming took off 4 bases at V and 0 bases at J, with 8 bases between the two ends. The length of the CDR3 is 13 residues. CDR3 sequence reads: CAWISGSTDTQYF. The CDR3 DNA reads TGTGCCTGGATCAGTGGGAGCACAGATACGCAGTATTTT. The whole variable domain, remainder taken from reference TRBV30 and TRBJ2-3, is SQTIHQWPATLVQPVGSPLSLECTVEGTSNPNLYWYRQAAGRGLQLLFYSVGIGQISSEVPQNLSASRPQDRQFILSSKKLLLSDSGFYLCAWISGSTDTQYFGPGTRLTVL.

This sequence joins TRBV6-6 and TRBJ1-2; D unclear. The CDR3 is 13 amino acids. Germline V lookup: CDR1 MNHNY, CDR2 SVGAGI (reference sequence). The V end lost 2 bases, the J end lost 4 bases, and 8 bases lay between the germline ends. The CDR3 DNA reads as TGTGCCAGCAGTTACATAGGCAGCTATGGCTACACCTTC. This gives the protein CASSYIGSYGYTF.

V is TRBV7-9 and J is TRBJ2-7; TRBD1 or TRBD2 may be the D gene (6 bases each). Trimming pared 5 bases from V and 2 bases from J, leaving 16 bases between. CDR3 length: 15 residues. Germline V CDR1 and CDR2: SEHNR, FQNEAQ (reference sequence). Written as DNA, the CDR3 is TGTGCCAGCAGCCGGGGGCAGGATAGCCCCTACGAGCAGTACTTC. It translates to CASSRGQDSPYEQYF.

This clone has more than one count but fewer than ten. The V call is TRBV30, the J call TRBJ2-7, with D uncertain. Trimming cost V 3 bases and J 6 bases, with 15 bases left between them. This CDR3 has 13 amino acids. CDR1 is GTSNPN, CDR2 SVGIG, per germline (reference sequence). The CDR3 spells CAWSSSGRGEQYF. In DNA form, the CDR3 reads TGTGCCTGGAGCTCCTCTGGGCGAGGCGAGCAGTACTTC.

This chain's CDR3 is CASSLSADEQFF. The DNA of the CDR3 is TGTGCCAGCAGTTTGTCAGCGGATGAGCAGTTCTTC. The chain couples TRBV28 to TRBJ2-1, with D possibly TRBD2 on 5 matching bases. CDR3 length: 12 amino acids. CDR1 and CDR2 (germline): MDHEN, SYDVKM. V was cut by 3 bases and J by 8 bases, with 8 bases left in between.

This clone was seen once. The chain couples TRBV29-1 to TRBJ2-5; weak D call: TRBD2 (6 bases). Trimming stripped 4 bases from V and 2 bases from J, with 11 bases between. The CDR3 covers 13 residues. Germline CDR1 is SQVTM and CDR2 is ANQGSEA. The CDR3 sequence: CSVGGVSQETQYF. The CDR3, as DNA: TGCAGCGTTGGGGGGGTATCTCAAGAGACCCAGTACTTC.

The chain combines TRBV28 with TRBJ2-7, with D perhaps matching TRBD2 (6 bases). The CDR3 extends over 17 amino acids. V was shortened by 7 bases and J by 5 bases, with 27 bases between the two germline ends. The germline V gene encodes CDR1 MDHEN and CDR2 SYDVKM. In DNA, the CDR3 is TGTGCCAGCATTTCATACCTCGGGCCTAGCGACGGCAACGAGCAGTACTTC. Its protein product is CASISYLGPSDGNEQYF.

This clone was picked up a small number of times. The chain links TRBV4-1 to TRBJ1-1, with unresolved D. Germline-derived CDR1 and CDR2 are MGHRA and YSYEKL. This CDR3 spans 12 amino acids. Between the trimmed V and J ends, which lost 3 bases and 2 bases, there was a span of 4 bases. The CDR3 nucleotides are TGCGCCAGCAGCCAGACCAACACTGAAGCTTTCTTT. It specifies CASSQTNTEAFF.

Here the CDR3 reads CSVCQGSSGARDTQYF. The CDR3 DNA follows: TGCAGCGTGTGTCAGGGATCTAGCGGGGCCCGAGATACGCAGTATTTT. V gene TRBV29-1 combines with J gene TRBJ2-3; the match to TRBD2 covers 9 bases. With V trimmed by 6 bases and J by 5 bases, 15 bases remained unmatched. This CDR3 region has 16 residues. The germline CDR1 and CDR2 sequences are SQVTM and ANQGSEA.

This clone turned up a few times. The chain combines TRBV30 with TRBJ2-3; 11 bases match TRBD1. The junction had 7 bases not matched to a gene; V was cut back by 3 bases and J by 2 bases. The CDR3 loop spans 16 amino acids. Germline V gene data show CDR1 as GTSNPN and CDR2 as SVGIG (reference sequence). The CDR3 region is CAWSAGTGGFTDTQYF. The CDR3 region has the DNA TGTGCCTGGAGCGCCGGGACAGGGGGATTCACAGATACGCAGTATTTT.

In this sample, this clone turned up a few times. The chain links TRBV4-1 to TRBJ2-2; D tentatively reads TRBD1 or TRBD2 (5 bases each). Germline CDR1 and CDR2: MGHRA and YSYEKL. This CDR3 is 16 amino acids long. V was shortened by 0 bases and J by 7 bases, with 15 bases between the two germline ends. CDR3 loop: CASSQESTGGVGELFF. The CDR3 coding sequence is TGCGCCAGCAGCCAAGAGTCCACAGGAGGCGTCGGGGAGCTGTTTTTT.

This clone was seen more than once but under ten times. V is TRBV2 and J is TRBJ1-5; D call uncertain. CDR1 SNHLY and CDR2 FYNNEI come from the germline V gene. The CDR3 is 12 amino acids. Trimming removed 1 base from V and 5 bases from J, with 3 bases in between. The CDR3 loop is CASSEGHQPQHF. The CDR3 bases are TGTGCCAGCAGTGAAGGGCATCAGCCCCAGCATTTT.

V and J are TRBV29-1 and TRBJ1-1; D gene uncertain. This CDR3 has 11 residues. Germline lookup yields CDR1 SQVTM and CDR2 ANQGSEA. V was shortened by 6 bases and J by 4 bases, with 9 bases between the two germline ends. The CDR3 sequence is CSVEMITEAFF. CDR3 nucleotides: TGCAGCGTCGAGATGATCACTGAAGCTTTCTTT.